Shown below are 27 T cell receptor beta chains from a single sample sequenced in a study of cytomegalovirus exposure and HLA in healthy donors (dated by TCRdb to the late 2010s). Libraries were made using the immunoSEQ multiplex PCR assay. For the multiplex PCR, a mixture combining 60 forward primers for TCR Vbeta segments and 13 reverse primers for TCR Jbeta segments was used. Sourced from immuneACCESS, this table was stored by TCRdb with only in-frame sequences that have V and J called. A share of the clones is absent; for the studies checked, an unresolved V gene accounts for under half, and the remainder has no known explanation. In this sample the table shows under 200,000 clones, 65% to 85% of which occur a single time. The ten largest account for around 3% of the sample. Sequenced sample: PBMCs. The source of these receptors is a woman aged 50 to 60 in good health and CMV-seropositive.

The chain recombines TRBV10-1 with TRBJ1-1; 10 bases are a match to TRBD1. With 0 bases clipped from V and 5 bases from J, the junction kept 9 bases outside the gene matches. Germline V gene lookup returns CDR1 WNHNN and CDR2 SYGVQD (reference sequence). The CDR3 is 17 amino acids. This CDR3 is CASSESRGTGAGTEAFF. The DNA of the CDR3 is TGCGCCAGCAGTGAGTCGAGGGGGACAGGGGCTGGAACTGAAGCTTTCTTT.

This clone occurred a few times. The junction differs from germline at one of its ends, possibly a read error. The J gene is TRBJ1-2, the V gene TRBV7-7; D call uncertain. In germline, CDR1 is SSHAT, CDR2 FNYEAQ (reference sequence). The CDR3 consists of 12 residues. The CDR3: CASSGEGRGYTF. The CDR3 coding sequence is TGTGCTAGCAGCGGGGAGGGTCGCGGCTACACCTTC.

This clone was found once. This rearrangement joins TRBV9 to TRBJ2-7; TRBD1 agrees at 8 bases. The germline CDR1 and CDR2 sequences are SGDLS and YYNGEE. The CDR3 runs to 14 residues. J gave up 4 bases and V 4 bases, and 7 bases lay outside the gene matches. CDR3 in DNA: TGTGCCAGCAGCCCTGGGGACAGGACTTACGAGCAGTACTTC. It is translated as CASSPGDRTYEQYF.

This rearrangement joins TRBV7-8 to TRBJ1-2; 8 nucleotides line up with TRBD1. V dropped 2 bases and J dropped 6; count of bases not matched to a gene: 8. The CDR3 is 15 residues long. Germline assignment: CDR1 SGHVS and CDR2 FQNEAQ. The DNA for the CDR3 is TGTGCCAGCAGCTTACGCCGGACAGGGAATGATGGCTACACCTTC. The encoded protein is CASSLRRTGNDGYTF. Filled out from reference TRBV7-8 and TRBJ1-2, the complete variable domain reads GAGVSQSPRYKVAKRGQDVALRCDPISGHVSLFWYQQALGQGPEFLTYFQNEAQLDKSGLPSDRFFAERPEGSVSTLKIQRTQQEDSAVYLCASSLRRTGNDGYTFGSGTRLTVV.

This chain links TRBV7-2 with TRBJ2-3; TRBD1 agrees at 10 bases. From germline, CDR1 is SGHTA and CDR2 FQGNSA. The J segment lost 1 base and the V segment lost 5 bases, leaving 15 bases of the junction unmatched. The CDR3 runs to 19 residues. DNA of the CDR3: TGTGCCAGCAGCCCGACAGGGGGCGCAAGTCGAGACCGCACAGATACGCAGTATTTT. This gives the protein CASSPTGGASRDRTDTQYF.

This clone was observed once. The chain recombines TRBV23-1 with TRBJ1-2; possible D gene TRBD1, 6 bases. TRBV23-1 is noted as an ORF with a role that remains uncertain. CDR3 length: 19 amino acids. Trimming took 4 bases from V and 5 from J, leaving 29 bases between them. The CDR3 here is CASSRGLEGGVPYGYGYTF. The CDR3 DNA reads as TGCGCCAGCAGTCGGGGGTTGGAGGGGGGGGTCCCCTATGGATATGGCTACACCTTC.

This rearrangement joins TRBV30 to TRBJ1-5, with D hard to call. Germline V gene sequence: CDR1 GTSNPN, CDR2 SVGIG (reference sequence). The V and J ends lost 1 base and 3 bases respectively, with 7 bases between them. The CDR3 length is 13 residues. CDR3 residues: CAWSDSLNQPQHF. The CDR3 DNA reads TGTGCCTGGAGTGACAGCCTCAATCAGCCCCAGCATTTT.

The CDR3 DNA reads TGCGCCAGCAGCCAAGACCGGGGTGCGGCTTATGGCTACACCTTC. Residues: CASSQDRGAAYGYTF. The rearrangement uses TRBV4-3 and TRBJ1-2; D uncertain. Germline-derived CDR1 and CDR2 are LGHNA and YSLEER. Trimming pared 0 bases from V and 5 bases from J, leaving 13 bases between. The CDR3 sequence is 15 residues long.

In this sample, this clone turned up once. The chain recombines TRBV6-6 with TRBJ2-1; TRBD1 is a possible D gene (5 bases). Germline values: CDR1 MNHNY, CDR2 SVGAGI (reference sequence). V was trimmed by 0 bases and J by 3 bases, leaving 9 bases between them. The length of the CDR3 is 15 residues. CDR3 sequence: CASSYSGARYNEQFF. DNA for the CDR3: TGTGCCAGCAGTTACTCTGGGGCCCGCTACAATGAGCAGTTCTTC.

The J gene is TRBJ1-2, the V gene TRBV15; the D gene is possibly TRBD1 (6 bases). From germline, CDR1 is LNHNV and CDR2 YYDKDF (reference sequence). Between the trimmed V and J ends, which lost 0 bases and 2 bases, there was a span of 19 bases. CDR3 length: 18 residues. The CDR3 here is CATSRELTGKASNYGYTF. The CDR3 region has the DNA TGTGCCACCAGCAGAGAGTTAACAGGGAAGGCGTCGAACTATGGCTACACCTTC.

This chain joins TRBV28 and TRBJ2-3, with D possibly matching TRBD1 (5 bases). Between the trimmed V and J ends, which lost 1 base and 2 bases, there was a span of 19 bases. The CDR3 totals 18 residues. Germline V gives CDR1 MDHEN, CDR2 SYDVKM. Here the CDR3 DNA reads TGTGCCAGCAGTTTATATGACAGCCGAGGTGGGGTCACAGATACGCAGTATTTT. Translating it yields CASSLYDSRGGVTDTQYF.

The CDR3 DNA reads TGTGCCAGCAGCTTAGGCGGGGCTGGGGCCAACGTCCTGACTTTC. Encoded protein: CASSLGGAGANVLTF. The rearrangement uses TRBV11-1 and TRBJ2-6; perhaps TRBD2 as D (6 bases). The CDR3 length is 15 residues. V shed 1 base and J shed 2 bases, with 6 bases lying between them. Germline CDR1 and CDR2: SGHAT and FQDESV (reference sequence).

The chain uses TRBV28 and TRBJ2-5; D remains unclear. V was shortened by 5 bases and J by 2 bases, with 6 bases between the two germline ends. This CDR3 spans 12 amino acids. CDR1 MDHEN and CDR2 SYDVKM come from the germline V gene. The CDR3 reads CASSPLQETQYF. The DNA for the CDR3 is TGTGCCAGCAGTCCTCTGCAAGAGACCCAGTACTTC.

The gene calls are TRBV6-5 and TRBJ1-1; D is ambiguous. V was shortened by 5 bases and J by 1 base, with 5 bases between the two germline ends. Germline V lookup: CDR1 MNHEY, CDR2 SVGAGI. CDR3 length: 12 residues. The CDR3 is CASSRSNTEAFF. CDR3 nucleotide sequence: TGTGCCAGCAGTCGGTCGAACACTGAAGCTTTCTTT.

The V call is TRBV19, the J call TRBJ2-2; unclear D gene. The V end was cut by 4 bases, the J end by 6 bases, with 21 bases between. Germline V lookup: CDR1 LNHDA, CDR2 SQIVND (reference sequence). CDR3 length equals 17 residues. CDR3 sequence reads: CASSRDSRRSQPGELFF. CDR3 sequence (DNA): TGTGCCAGTAGTAGAGATAGCCGGCGGTCCCAGCCCGGGGAGCTGTTTTTT. The full variable domain, rest sourced from reference TRBV19 and TRBJ2-2, is DGGITQSPKYLFRKEGQNVTLSCEQNLNHDAMYWYRQDPGQGLRLIYYSQIVNDFQKGDIAEGYSVSREKKESFPLTVTSAQKNPTAFYLCASSRDSRRSQPGELFFGEGSRLTVL.

The chain carries TRBV27 and TRBJ1-4, with 9 bases lining up with TRBD1. The CDR3 loop spans 15 amino acids. Germline values: CDR1 MNHEY, CDR2 SMNVEV (reference sequence). Trimming cost V 6 bases and J 6 bases; bases outside gene matches: 8. CDR3 sequence: CASRFIRDRDEKLFF. The CDR3 nucleotides read TGTGCCAGCAGGTTTATCCGGGACAGGGATGAAAAACTGTTTTTT.

Remarks on this clone: This CDR3 fails to terminate in the conserved phenylalanine or tryptophan, so it likely reflects a read error. No DNA is shown, since the ends of the CDR3 on it are uncertain; the CDR3 is the one TCRdb lists. CDR3 sequence: CASSLIGIGHV. The genes are TRBV5-6 and TRBJ1-1. The CDR3 numbers 11 amino acids, ends counted. Per the germline V gene, CDR1 is SGHDT and CDR2 is YYEEEE.

The V gene is TRBV5-4, the J gene TRBJ2-1; 12 nucleotides agree with TRBD1. The CDR3 sequence is 17 residues long. With V trimmed by 0 bases and J by 5 bases, 6 bases remained unmatched. Germline CDR1 and CDR2: SGHNT and YYREEE (reference sequence). The CDR3 loop reads CASSLAGTGGGHNEQFF. The CDR3 nucleotides read TGTGCCAGCAGCTTGGCCGGGACAGGGGGCGGACACAATGAGCAGTTCTTC. Complete variable domain (other parts from reference TRBV5-4 and TRBJ2-1): ETGVTQSPTHLIKTRGQQVTLRCSSQSGHNTVSWYQQALGQGPQFIFQYYREEENGRGNFPPRFSGLQFPNYSSELNVNALELDDSALYLCASSLAGTGGGHNEQFFGPGTRLTVL.

This rearrangement joins TRBV6-6 to TRBJ2-7, with D tentatively TRBD1 (5 bases). The germline V and J ends were trimmed by 6 bases and 0 bases, with 12 bases remaining between them. This CDR3 region has 14 residues. Per the germline V gene, CDR1 is MNHNY and CDR2 is SVGAGI (reference sequence). CDR3 bases: TGTGCCAGCAGCCCAGGGCAGGACTCCTACGAGCAGTACTTC. Its translation is CASSPGQDSYEQYF.

The V and J genes are TRBV28 and TRBJ1-1; a possible D gene is TRBD1 (6 bases). The V end was cut by 8 bases, the J end by 11 bases, with 30 bases between. Germline values: CDR1 MDHEN, CDR2 SYDVKM. There are 16 residues in the CDR3. The CDR3 loop reads CASSLAGGDYRFMAFF. The CDR3, as DNA: TGTGCCAGCTCCCTTGCGGGGGGCGATTATCGGTTTATGGCTTTCTTT.

The chain employs TRBV19 and TRBJ2-2, with TRBD1 as a possible D gene (7 bases). The V end lost 7 bases, the J end lost 0 bases, and 15 bases lay between the germline ends. Per germline, CDR1 LNHDA and CDR2 SQIVND (reference sequence). This CDR3 is 16 amino acids long. The CDR3 DNA sequence: TGTGCCAGTAAGGGTGACAGGGACTCGAACACCGGGGAGCTGTTTTTT. Translation: CASKGDRDSNTGELFF.

Here the CDR3 DNA reads TGTGCCAGCAGCTTGAAGTGGACTAGCGGCACAGATACGCAGTATTTT. Protein sequence: CASSLKWTSGTDTQYF. The chain employs TRBV5-4 and TRBJ2-3; 9 bases are shared with TRBD2. The junction had 4 bases not matched to a gene; V was cut back by 1 base and J by 1 base. The CDR3 covers 16 residues. Germline CDR1 is SGHNT and CDR2 is YYREEE (reference sequence).

The count of this clone is one. V gene TRBV6-5 combines with J gene TRBJ2-1; 9 nucleotides align to TRBD2. Germline lookup yields CDR1 MNHEY and CDR2 SVGAGI. After removal of 3 bases from V and 0 bases from J, the junction contained 0 bases not matched to a gene. The CDR3 runs 15 residues. This CDR3 reads CASSYSGSSYNEQFF. The CDR3 nucleotides read TGTGCCAGCAGTTATAGCGGGAGCTCCTACAATGAGCAGTTCTTC.

The chain employs TRBV2 and TRBJ2-1; TRBD2 matches 10 bases. J was trimmed by 6 bases and V by 3 bases; bases with no gene match: 8. The CDR3 has 16 amino acids. The germline gives CDR1 SNHLY, CDR2 FYNNEI. The CDR3 nucleotides are TGTGCCAGCAGTGACACCGTAGCGGGGGGTCTCAATGAGCAGTTCTTC. Amino acid sequence: CASSDTVAGGLNEQFF.

The gene calls are TRBV28 and TRBJ1-2, with 9 bases aligning to TRBD1. This CDR3 has 16 residues. CDR1 is MDHEN, CDR2 SYDVKM, per germline. The V gene end was trimmed by 6 bases and the J gene end by 2 bases; junction bases not matched to a gene: 10. CDR3 amino acids: CASRYLPGQGNYGYTF. In DNA form, the CDR3 reads TGTGCCAGCAGATACCTACCGGGACAGGGAAACTATGGCTACACCTTC.

The chain employs TRBV13 and TRBJ2-7, with 7 bases fitting TRBD1. Losses at the gene ends were 5 bases for V and 0 bases for J; bases not matched to a gene: 7. The germline V gene has CDR1 PRHDT and CDR2 FYEKMQ (reference sequence). This CDR3 is built from 15 residues. CDR3 nucleotides: TGTGCCAGCAGCCCCCGACAGGGAAGCTCCTACGAGCAGTACTTC. Translating it yields CASSPRQGSSYEQYF.

The chain carries TRBV5-4 and TRBJ2-2; TRBD1 matches 8 bases. The CDR3 totals 16 residues. Trimming removed 0 bases from V and 4 bases from J; junction bases left unmatched: 5. CDR1 is SGHNT, CDR2 YYREEE, per germline (reference sequence). In nucleotides, the CDR3 is TGTGCCAGCAGCTTGGGTCAGGACAGGGTCACCGGGGAGCTGTTTTTT. Amino acid sequence: CASSLGQDRVTGELFF.